One and the same sample provided the 4 T cell receptor beta chains below, sequenced in a study of shared clonotypes between healthy human individuals. Naive CD8 cells, CD45RO-negative and positively selected for CCR7, excluded terminally differentiated effector memory CD45RA+ cells. The repertoire was sequenced with immunoSEQ multiplex PCR; TCRdb's copy has only in-frame clones and lacks some. The repertoire has about 580,000 clones, more than 95% of them found once; the top ten carry 0.3%. Source material: naive CD8+ T cells sorted from blood. The receptors derive from a young man in good health.

The V call is TRBV7-2, the J call TRBJ2-5; D perhaps matches TRBD2 (5 bases). V lost 5 bases to trimming and J lost 6 bases, with 13 bases between them. CDR1 and CDR2 from the germline V gene are SGHTA and FQGNSA. The CDR3 is made up of 13 amino acids. In DNA, the CDR3 is TGTGCCAGCAGCCCCGATAGCGAAAAGACCCAGTACTTC. It is translated as CASSPDSEKTQYF.

The chain carries TRBV5-8 and TRBJ1-2; TRBD1 matches 8 bases. V shed 4 bases, J shed 7 bases, and the junction held 21 bases outside the gene matches. The CDR3 runs 18 residues. The germline gives CDR1 SGHTS, CDR2 YDEGEE. CDR3 coding DNA: TGTGCCAGCAGCCAACGGTGGAGTCGGGACAGGAGATTTCCTGGCTACACCTTC. Translated: CASSQRWSRDRRFPGYTF.

The chain links TRBV6-5 to TRBJ2-5; the match to TRBD1 covers 9 bases. Losses at the gene ends were 7 bases for V and 5 bases for J; bases not matched to a gene: 11. The CDR3 has 15 residues. Germline assignment: CDR1 MNHEY and CDR2 SVGAGI. The CDR3 DNA reads as TGTGCCAGCACCGGGACTCCGGGACAGGGTGAGACCCAGTACTTC. Amino acid sequence: CASTGTPGQGETQYF.

In this sample, this clone turned up once. The chain couples TRBV11-2 to TRBJ2-7; 7 positions agree with TRBD1. Trimming took 6 bases from V and 7 from J; bases not matched to a gene: 9. This CDR3 is 13 amino acids long. CDR1 is SGHAT, CDR2 FQNNGV, per germline. DNA for the CDR3: TGTGCCAGCAGACCGAGGGGGCTCAGGGAGCAGTACTTC. Its protein is CASRPRGLREQYF.